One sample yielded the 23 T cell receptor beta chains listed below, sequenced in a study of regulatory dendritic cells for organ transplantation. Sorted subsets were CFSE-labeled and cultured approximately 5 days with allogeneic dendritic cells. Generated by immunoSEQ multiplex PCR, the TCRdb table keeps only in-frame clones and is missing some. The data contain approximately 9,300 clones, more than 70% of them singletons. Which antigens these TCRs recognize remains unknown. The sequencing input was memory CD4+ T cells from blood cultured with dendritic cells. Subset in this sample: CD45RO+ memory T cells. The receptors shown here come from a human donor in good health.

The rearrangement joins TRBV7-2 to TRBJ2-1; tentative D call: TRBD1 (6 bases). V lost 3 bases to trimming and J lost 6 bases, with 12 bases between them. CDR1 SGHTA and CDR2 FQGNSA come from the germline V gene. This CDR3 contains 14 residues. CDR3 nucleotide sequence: TGTGCCAGCAGCTTCCCGACAGGATCCAATGAGCAGTTCTTC. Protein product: CASSFPTGSNEQFF.

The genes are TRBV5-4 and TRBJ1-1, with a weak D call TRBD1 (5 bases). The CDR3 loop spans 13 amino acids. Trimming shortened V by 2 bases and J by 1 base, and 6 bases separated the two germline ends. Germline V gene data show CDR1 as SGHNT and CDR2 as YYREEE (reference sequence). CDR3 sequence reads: CASSFDRNTEAFF. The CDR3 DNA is TGTGCCAGCAGCTTCGACAGGAACACTGAAGCTTTCTTT.

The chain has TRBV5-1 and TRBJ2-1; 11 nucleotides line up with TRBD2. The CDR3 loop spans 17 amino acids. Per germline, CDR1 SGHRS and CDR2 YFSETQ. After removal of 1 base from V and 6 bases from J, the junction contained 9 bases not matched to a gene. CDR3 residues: CASSLMASGRFSNEQFF. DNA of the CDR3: TGCGCCAGCAGCTTGATGGCTAGCGGGAGGTTTTCCAATGAGCAGTTCTTC.

The CDR3 DNA is TGTGCCAGCAGCACGGGTAAACGGGGTACCCTCCACTTT. This gives the protein CASSTGKRGTLHF. The rearrangement links TRBV9 to TRBJ1-6; D is unresolved. This CDR3 region has 13 residues. CDR1 and CDR2 (germline): SGDLS, YYNGEE. V lost 4 bases, J lost 14 bases, and 16 bases lay in between.

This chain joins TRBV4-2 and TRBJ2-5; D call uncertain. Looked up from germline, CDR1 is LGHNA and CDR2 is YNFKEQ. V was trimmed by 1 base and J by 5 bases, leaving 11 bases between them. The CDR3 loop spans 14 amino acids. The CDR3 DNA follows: TGTGCCAGCAGCCAAGCGCTGGGGTGGGAGACCCAGTACTTC. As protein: CASSQALGWETQYF.

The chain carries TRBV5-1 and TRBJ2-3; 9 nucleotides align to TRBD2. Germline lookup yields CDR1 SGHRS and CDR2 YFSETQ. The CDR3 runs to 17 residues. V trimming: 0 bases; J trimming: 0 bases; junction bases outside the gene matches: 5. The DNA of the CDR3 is TGCGCCAGCAGCTTGGGGTTAGCGGGAGAGAGCACAGATACGCAGTATTTT. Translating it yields CASSLGLAGESTDTQYF.

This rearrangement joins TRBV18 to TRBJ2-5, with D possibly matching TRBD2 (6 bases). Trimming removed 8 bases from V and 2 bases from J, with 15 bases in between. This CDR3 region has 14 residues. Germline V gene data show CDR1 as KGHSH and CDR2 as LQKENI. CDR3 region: CASGGANHQETQYF. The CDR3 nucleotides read TGTGCCAGCGGCGGGGCTAACCATCAAGAGACCCAGTACTTC.

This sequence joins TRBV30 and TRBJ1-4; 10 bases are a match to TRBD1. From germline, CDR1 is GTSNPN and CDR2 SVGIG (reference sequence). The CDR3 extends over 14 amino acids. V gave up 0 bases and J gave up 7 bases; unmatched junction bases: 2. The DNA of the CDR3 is TGTGCCTGGAGTGTAGGACAGGGGGGTGAAAAACTGTTTTTT. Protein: CAWSVGQGGEKLFF.

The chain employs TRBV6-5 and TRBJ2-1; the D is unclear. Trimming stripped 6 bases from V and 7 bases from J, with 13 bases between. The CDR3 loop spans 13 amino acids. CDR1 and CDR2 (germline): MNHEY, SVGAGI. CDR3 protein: CASRQHLGNEQFF. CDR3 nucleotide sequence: TGTGCCAGCAGACAACACCTCGGGAATGAGCAGTTCTTC.

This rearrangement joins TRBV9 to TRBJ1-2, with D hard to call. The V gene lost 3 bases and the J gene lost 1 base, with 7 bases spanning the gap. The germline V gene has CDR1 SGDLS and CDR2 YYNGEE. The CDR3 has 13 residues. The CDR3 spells CASSAGGNYGYTF. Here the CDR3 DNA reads TGTGCCAGCAGCGCGGGTGGTAACTATGGCTACACCTTC.

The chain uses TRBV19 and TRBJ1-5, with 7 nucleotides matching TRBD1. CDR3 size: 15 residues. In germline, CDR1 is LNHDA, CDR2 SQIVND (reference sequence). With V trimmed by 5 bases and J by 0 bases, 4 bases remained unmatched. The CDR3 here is CASSEGAYSNQPQHF. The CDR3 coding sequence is TGTGCCAGTAGTGAGGGGGCCTATAGCAATCAGCCCCAGCATTTT.

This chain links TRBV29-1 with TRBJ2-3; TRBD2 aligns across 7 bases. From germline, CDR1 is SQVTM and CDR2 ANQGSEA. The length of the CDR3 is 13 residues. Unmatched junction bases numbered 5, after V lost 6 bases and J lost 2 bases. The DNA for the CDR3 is TGCAGCGTAGCGGGGTCTGACACAGATACGCAGTATTTT. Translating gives CSVAGSDTDTQYF.

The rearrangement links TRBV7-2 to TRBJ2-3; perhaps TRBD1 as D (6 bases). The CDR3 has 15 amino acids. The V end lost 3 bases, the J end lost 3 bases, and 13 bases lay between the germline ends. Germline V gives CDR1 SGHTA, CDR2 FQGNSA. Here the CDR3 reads CASSFPRTETDTQYF. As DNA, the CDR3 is TGTGCCAGCAGCTTCCCCAGGACAGAGACAGATACGCAGTATTTT.

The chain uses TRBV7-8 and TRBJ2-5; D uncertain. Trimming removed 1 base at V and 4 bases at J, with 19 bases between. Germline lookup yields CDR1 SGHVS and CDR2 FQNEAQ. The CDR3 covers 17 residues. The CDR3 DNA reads TGTGCCAGCAGCTTAGGGTACGCCAAGGGTCGGAGAGAGACCCAGTACTTC. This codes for CASSLGYAKGRRETQYF. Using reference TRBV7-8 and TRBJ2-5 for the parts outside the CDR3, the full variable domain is GAGVSQSPRYKVAKRGQDVALRCDPISGHVSLFWYQQALGQGPEFLTYFQNEAQLDKSGLPSDRFFAERPEGSVSTLKIQRTQQEDSAVYLCASSLGYAKGRRETQYFGPGTRLLVL.

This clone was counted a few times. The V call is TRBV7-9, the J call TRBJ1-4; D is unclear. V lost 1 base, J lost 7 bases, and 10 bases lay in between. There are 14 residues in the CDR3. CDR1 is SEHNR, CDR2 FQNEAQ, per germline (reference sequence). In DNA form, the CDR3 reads TGTGCCAGCAGCTTAGACGGGTTTGGTGAAAAACTGTTTTTT. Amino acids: CASSLDGFGEKLFF.

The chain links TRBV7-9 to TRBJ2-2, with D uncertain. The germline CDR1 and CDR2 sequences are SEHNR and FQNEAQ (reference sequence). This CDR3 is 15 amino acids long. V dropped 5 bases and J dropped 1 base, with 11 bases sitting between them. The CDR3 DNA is TGTGCCAGCAGCCCTGTCTACCTGAACACCGGGGAGCTGTTTTTT. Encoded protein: CASSPVYLNTGELFF.

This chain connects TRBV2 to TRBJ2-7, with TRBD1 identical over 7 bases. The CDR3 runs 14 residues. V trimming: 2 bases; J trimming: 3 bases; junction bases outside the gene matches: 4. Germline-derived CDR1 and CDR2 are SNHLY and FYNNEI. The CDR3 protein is CASSEQGEIYEQYF. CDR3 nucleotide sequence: TGTGCCAGCAGTGAACAGGGGGAGATCTACGAGCAGTACTTC.

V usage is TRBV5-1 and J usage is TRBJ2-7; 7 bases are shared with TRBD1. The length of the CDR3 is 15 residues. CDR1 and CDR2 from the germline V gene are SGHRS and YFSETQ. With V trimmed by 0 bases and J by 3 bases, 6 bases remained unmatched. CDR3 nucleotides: TGCGCCAGCAGCTTGGGGGGGACAGCAGACTACGAGCAGTACTTC. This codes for CASSLGGTADYEQYF.

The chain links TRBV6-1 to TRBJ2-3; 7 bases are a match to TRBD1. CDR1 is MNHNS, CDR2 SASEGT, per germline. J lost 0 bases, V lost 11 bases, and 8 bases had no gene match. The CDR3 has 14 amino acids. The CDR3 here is CAGASGQSTDTQYF. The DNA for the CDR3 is TGTGCCGGAGCCTCGGGACAGAGCACAGATACGCAGTATTTT.

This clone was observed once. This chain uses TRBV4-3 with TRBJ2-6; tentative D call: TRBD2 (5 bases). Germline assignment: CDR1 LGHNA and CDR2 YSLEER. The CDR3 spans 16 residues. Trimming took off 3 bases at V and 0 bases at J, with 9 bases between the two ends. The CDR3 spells CASSQVRDSGANVLTF. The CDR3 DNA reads TGCGCCAGCAGCCAGGTTCGGGACTCTGGGGCCAACGTCCTGACTTTC.

This chain's CDR3 is CASSQESPTDTQYF. CDR3 coding DNA: TGCGCCAGCAGCCAAGAGTCGCCCACAGATACGCAGTATTTT. This chain uses TRBV4-1 with TRBJ2-3; D gene ambiguous. Between the trimmed V and J ends, which lost 0 bases and 2 bases, there was a span of 6 bases. Germline V gene sequence: CDR1 MGHRA, CDR2 YSYEKL. There are 14 residues in the CDR3.

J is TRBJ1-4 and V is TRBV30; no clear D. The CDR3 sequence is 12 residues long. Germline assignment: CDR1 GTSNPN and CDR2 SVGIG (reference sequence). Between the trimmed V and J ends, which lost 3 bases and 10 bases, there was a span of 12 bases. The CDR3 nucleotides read TGTGCCTGGAGGGGAACTCTCGGAAAACTGTTTTTT. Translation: CAWRGTLGKLFF.

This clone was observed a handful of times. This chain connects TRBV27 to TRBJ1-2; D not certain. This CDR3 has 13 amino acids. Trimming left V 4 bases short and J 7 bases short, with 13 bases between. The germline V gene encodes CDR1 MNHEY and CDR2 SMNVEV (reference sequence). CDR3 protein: CASSWGLETGYTF. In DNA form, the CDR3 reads TGTGCCAGCAGTTGGGGTTTAGAGACTGGCTACACCTTC.